The clone carrying this TCR beta chain occurred a few times. This sample stems from a study of blood T cell repertoires in COVID-19. In the study overall: Acute and convalescent COVID-19 samples came from the United States, Italy and Spain. The cDNA or gDNA used as material had been derived from T cells, B-cell-depleted T cells, or PBMCs.

Some clones are missing from TCRdb's copy, which holds only in-frame ones; the method was immunoSEQ multiplex PCR. Of 250,000 to 350,000 clones in the sample, about 87% are singletons; the top ten hold 7.8%. Germline V gene data show CDR1 as MNHEY and CDR2 as SMNVEV (reference sequence). CDR3 length equals 14 residues. Between the trimmed V and J ends, which lost 1 base and 8 bases, there was a span of 14 bases. Source material: peripheral blood. This receptor was identified in a woman aged 45-65 years who had recovered from COVID-19. The chain employs TRBV27 and TRBJ1-2; tentative D call: TRBD1 (6 bases). CDR3 nucleotides: TGTGCCAGCAGTTTATTAGGGGGTCTTTTGGGCTACACCTTC. It translates to CASSLLGGLLGYTF.